This T cell receptor (beta chain) was captured by sequencing in a study of T cell responses to AZD1222 COVID-19 vaccine. A remark on this clone: The antigen is unknown.

Broader study findings: Recipients of two AZD1222 doses showed rising Spike-specific TCR breadth and depth. Reports say nearly half of spike-specific TCRs go after unmutated variant regions. AZD1222 recipients seropositive at baseline numbered only six or seven. The sample set comprised mostly white British donors with more females, and clonal diversity was possibly underestimated.

Libraries were prepared by immunoSEQ multiplex PCR; TCRdb keeps only in-frame clonotypes and omits some of them. The sample records about 150,000 clones, approximately 87% being singletons. The CDR3 spans 17 residues. The clonotype was recovered from an adult in good health. The source was peripheral blood, collected on day 0 of MenACWY control vaccination. The V gene is TRBV21-1, the J gene TRBJ1-5. TRBV21-1 is termed a pseudogene. The CDR3 region is CASSKDRPMKRSQPQHF. The CDR3 DNA follows: TGTGCCAGCAGCAAAGATCGACCAATGAAGCGGAGTCAGCCCCAGCATTTT.